Listed here are 8 T cell receptor beta chains from one sample, sequenced in a study of blood T cell repertoires in COVID-19. Sequencing was performed with immunoSEQ multiplex PCR; in TCRdb, only in-frame clones are kept and a portion is missing. The repertoire holds 150,000 to 200,000 clones, with roughly 80% as singletons. The sample taken for sequencing was peripheral blood. These receptors all stem from a human donor with acute or convalescent COVID-19. The donor label of this sample is uncertain.

This clone came up a few times. J is TRBJ2-7 and V is TRBV5-8; 11 nucleotides match TRBD2. The germline V gene has CDR1 SGHTS and CDR2 YDEGEE. The CDR3 has 17 amino acids. The V and J ends lost 0 bases and 1 base, in that order; junction bases with no gene match: 6. The CDR3 DNA reads as TGTGCCAGCAGCTTGGAGCTAGCGGGAGGCGGGTCCTACGAGCAGTACTTC. It codes for CASSLELAGGGSYEQYF.

Of note for this clone: The identical CDR3 is also encoded by other nucleotide sequences in the sample. The chain links TRBV7-9 to TRBJ2-7; 9 bases map to TRBD1. There are 15 residues in the CDR3. Trimming cost V 3 bases and J 5 bases; bases outside gene matches: 8. Per the germline V gene, CDR1 is SEHNR and CDR2 is FQNEAQ (reference sequence). The CDR3 bases are TGTGCCAGCAGCTTTAAGACAGGGGGAAACGACGAGCAGTACTTC. As protein: CASSFKTGGNDEQYF.

CDR3 residues: CSAMGQSDQPQHF. DNA for the CDR3: TGCAGCGCTATGGGACAGAGCGATCAGCCCCAGCATTTT. The J gene is TRBJ1-5, the V gene TRBV29-1; 7 positions match TRBD1. After removal of 7 bases from V and 5 bases from J, the junction contained 8 bases not matched to a gene. The CDR3 covers 13 residues. Germline-derived CDR1 and CDR2 are SQVTM and ANQGSEA. The variable domain in full, with the rest retrieved from reference TRBV29-1 and TRBJ1-5, is SAVISQKPSRDICQRGTSLTIQCQVDSQVTMMFWYRQQPGQSLTLIATANQGSEATYESGFVIDKFPISRPNLTFSTLTVSNMSPEDSSIYLCSAMGQSDQPQHFGDGTRLSIL.

The rearrangement joins TRBV3-1 (or the pseudogene TRBV3-2) to TRBJ2-2, with TRBD2 matching 9 bases. This CDR3 comprises 17 residues. Germline CDR1 LGHDT, CDR2 YNNKEL (reference sequence). Unmatched junction bases numbered 9, after V lost 5 bases and J lost 2 bases. Here the CDR3 DNA reads TGTGCCAGCAGCGCCCGGGAGCGGGAGGTCAACACCGGGGAGCTGTTTTTT. The encoded protein is CASSAREREVNTGELFF.

The gene calls are TRBV5-4 and TRBJ2-3, with 12 bases lining up with TRBD2. The V gene end was trimmed by 4 bases and the J gene end by 3 bases; junction bases not matched to a gene: 6. Germline values: CDR1 SGHNT, CDR2 YYREEE (reference sequence). The CDR3 spans 16 residues. CDR3 loop: CASSSRLAGATDTQYF. In DNA, the CDR3 is TGTGCCAGCAGCAGCCGACTAGCGGGGGCGACAGATACGCAGTATTTT.

V and J are TRBV5-1 and TRBJ1-6; a weak D match, TRBD1 (5 bases). Germline assignment: CDR1 SGHRS and CDR2 YFSETQ. The germline V and J ends were trimmed by 0 bases and 10 bases, with 14 bases remaining between them. The CDR3 contains 15 residues. The CDR3 nucleotides are TGCGCCAGCAGCTTGGCGACAAGGGGCTGGTCACCCCTCCACTTT. Protein product: CASSLATRGWSPLHF.

Only one count was recorded for this clone. The chain uses TRBV15 and TRBJ2-3, with 8 positions matching TRBD1. This CDR3 spans 16 amino acids. With V trimmed by 1 base and J by 4 bases, 7 bases remained unmatched. Germline CDR1 and CDR2: LNHNV and YYDKDF (reference sequence). The DNA for the CDR3 is TGTGCCACCAGCAGAGGTCAGGGGGCCAGGGCAGATACGCAGTATTTT. This codes for CATSRGQGARADTQYF.

A single count supports this clone. V is TRBV27 and J is TRBJ2-7, with D hard to call. The V gene's germline CDR1 is MNHEY and CDR2 SMNVEV (reference sequence). V was pared by 6 bases and J by 3 bases, with 12 bases between. The CDR3 runs 13 residues. CDR3 nucleotide sequence: TGTGCCAGCAGCCCTAACCCATACTACGAGCAGTACTTC. It encodes CASSPNPYYEQYF.